Shown below are 5 T cell receptor beta chains from a single sample sequenced in a study of cytomegalovirus exposure and HLA in healthy donors. PCR primers comprised 60 Vbeta and 13 Jbeta primers. Here immunoSEQ multiplex PCR was the method, and the copy in TCRdb shows in-frame clones only, minus some. The data contain about 160,000 clones, about 80% of them singletons. The sample taken for sequencing was PBMCs. These receptors were obtained from a man aged 25-45 years in good health and CMV-seronegative.

The V gene is TRBV28, the J gene TRBJ1-6, with D uncertain. The CDR3 extends over 14 amino acids. Germline assignment: CDR1 MDHEN and CDR2 SYDVKM. V shed 6 bases and J shed 6 bases, with 12 bases lying between them. CDR3 sequence: CASSSGLVNSPLHF. The CDR3 nucleotides read TGTGCCAGCAGCTCAGGACTCGTTAATTCACCCCTCCACTTT.

Points on this clone: Germline and junction disagree at one end, which may indicate a read error. The chain joins TRBV27 to TRBJ1-5; D perhaps matches TRBD1 (6 bases). This CDR3 contains 15 residues. From germline, CDR1 is MNHEY and CDR2 SMNVEV (reference sequence). CDR3 loop: CASSLKGDGNQSQHF. The CDR3 DNA sequence: TGTGCCAGCAGCCTGAAGGGGGACGGCAATCAGTCCCAGCATTTT.

The chain couples TRBV2 to TRBJ1-3, with 8 nucleotides matching TRBD1. This CDR3 has 14 amino acids. CDR1 and CDR2 from the germline V gene are SNHLY and FYNNEI. With 8 bases clipped from V and 0 bases from J, the junction kept 3 bases outside the gene matches. The CDR3 DNA sequence: TGTGCCAGCGTGACAGGGGTCTCTGGAAACACCATATATTTT. This encodes CASVTGVSGNTIYF.

The chain is built from TRBV5-5 and TRBJ2-7; weak D call: TRBD2 (5 bases). The V end lost 3 bases, the J end lost 0 bases, and 10 bases lay between the germline ends. The CDR3 is 14 amino acids. Germline assignment: CDR1 SGHKS and CDR2 YYEKEE (reference sequence). This chain's CDR3 is CASSYTRSSYEQYF. In DNA form, the CDR3 reads TGTGCCAGCAGCTACACTAGGAGCTCCTACGAGCAGTACTTC.

This chain uses TRBV20-1 with TRBJ1-1, with D uncertain. CDR1 and CDR2 (germline): DFQATT, SNEGSKA (reference sequence). The CDR3 has 11 residues. Trimming left V 8 bases short and J 10 bases short, with 17 bases between. The CDR3 region is CSSKMGRAAFF. In DNA, the CDR3 is TGCAGTTCGAAGATGGGGAGGGCAGCTTTCTTT.